This T cell receptor beta chain appears in the sequencing data of a study of PD-L1 blockade in urothelial cancer. Documented time point: pretreatment peripheral blood. TCRdb's copy holds only in-frame clones and misses some; the assay was immunoSEQ multiplex PCR. Among roughly 50,000 clones, approximately 81% were seen once, and the ten largest hold under 4.5%. Germline V lookup: CDR1 MNHNY, CDR2 SVGAGI (reference sequence). This CDR3 contains 15 residues. Trimming took off 8 bases at V and 8 bases at J, with 21 bases between the two ends. The specimen was PBMCs, collected around atezolizumab (anti-PD-L1) treatment. This chain links TRBV6-6 with TRBJ1-4, with D hard to call. This receptor was taken from a man in his 70s with urothelial cancer. The CDR3 coding sequence is TGTGCCAGCCATATGGTTCCGGGTAACACGGAAAAACTGTTTTTT. This codes for CASHMVPGNTEKLFF.